This T cell receptor beta chain was retrieved from a study of cytomegalovirus exposure and HLA in healthy donors. This CDR3 is built from 14 residues. V lost 3 bases to trimming and J lost 2 bases, with 9 bases between them. Germline CDR1 SGHTA, CDR2 FQGNSA. The primer mix had 60 Vbeta and 13 Jbeta primers. Sequencing used immunoSEQ multiplex PCR; TCRdb keeps in-frame clones, though not all of them. The sample lists under 40,000 clones; approximately 91% were seen once. At sampling all donors were nominally healthy, likely with unrecorded immune exposures. The origin of this receptor is a young woman in good health and CMV-seronegative. The chain links TRBV7-2 to TRBJ2-3; D may be TRBD1 (6 bases). Sequenced material: PBMCs. CDR3 in DNA: TGTGCCAGCAGCTTGGACAGCTTCACAGATACGCAGTATTTT. This encodes CASSLDSFTDTQYF.